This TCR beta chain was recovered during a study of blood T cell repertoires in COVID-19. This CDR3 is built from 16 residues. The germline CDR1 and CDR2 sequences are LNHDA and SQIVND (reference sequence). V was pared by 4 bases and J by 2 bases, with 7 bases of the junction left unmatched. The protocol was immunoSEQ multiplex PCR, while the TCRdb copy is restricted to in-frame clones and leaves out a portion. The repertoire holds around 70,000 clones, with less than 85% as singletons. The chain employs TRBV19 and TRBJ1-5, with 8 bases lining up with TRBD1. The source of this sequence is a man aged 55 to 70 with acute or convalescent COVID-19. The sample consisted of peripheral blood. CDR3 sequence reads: CASSTTGGEGNQPQHF. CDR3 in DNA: TGTGCCAGTAGTACCACAGGGGGGGAGGGCAATCAGCCCCAGCATTTT.